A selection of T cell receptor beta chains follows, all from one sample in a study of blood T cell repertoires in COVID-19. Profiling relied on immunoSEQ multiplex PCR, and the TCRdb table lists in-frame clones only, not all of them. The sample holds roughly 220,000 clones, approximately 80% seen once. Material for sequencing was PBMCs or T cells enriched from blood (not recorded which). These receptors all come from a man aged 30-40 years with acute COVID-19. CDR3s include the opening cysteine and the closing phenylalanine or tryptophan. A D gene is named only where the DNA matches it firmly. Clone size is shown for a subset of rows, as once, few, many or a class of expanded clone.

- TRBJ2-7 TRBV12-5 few TGTGCTAGTGGTTTGGTACGGGCCTACGAGCAGTACTTC CASGLVRAYEQYF
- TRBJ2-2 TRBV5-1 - TGCGCCAGCAGCGGAGGTTTTGGGGCCGGGGAGCTGTTTTTT CASSGGFGAGELFF
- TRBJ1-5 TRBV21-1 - TGTGCCAGCAACGGGGATTATCAGCCCCAGCATTTT CASNGDYQPQHF
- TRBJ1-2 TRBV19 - TGTGCCAGTAGTATAAGAGATGGCTACACCTTC CASSIRDGYTF
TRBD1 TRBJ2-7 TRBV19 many TGTGCCAGTAGTATGGGACAGCTCTACGAGCAGTACTTC CASSMGQLYEQYF
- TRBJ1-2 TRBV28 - TGTGCCAGCAGTTCGTCGGGGGGCAGAAACTATGGCTACACCTTC CASSSSGGRNYGYTF
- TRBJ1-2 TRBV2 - TGTGCCAGCAGTGAATGGGCAGGGCTAGGCTACACCTTC CASSEWAGLGYTF
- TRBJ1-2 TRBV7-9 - TGTGCCAGCAGCTTTTCGGGCGAGGGCTATGGCTACACCTTC CASSFSGEGYGYTF
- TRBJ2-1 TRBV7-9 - TGTGCCAGCAGCTTCCAACAGGGAGAACAGTTCTTC CASSFQQGEQFF
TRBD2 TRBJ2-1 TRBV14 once TGTGCCAGCAGCCAAGTTTGGCCCATAGCGGGGGTTGGCTATGAGCAGTTCTTC CASSQVWPIAGVGYEQFF
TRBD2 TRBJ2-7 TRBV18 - TGTGCCAGCTCACCATCGGCTAGCGGAGGCTACGTGGAGCAGTACTTC CASSPSASGGYVEQYF
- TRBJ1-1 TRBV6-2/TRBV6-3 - TGTGCCAGCAGTCAGACAGAGTCCATGAACACTGAAGCTTTCTTT CASSQTESMNTEAFF
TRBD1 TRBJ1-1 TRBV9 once TGTGCCAGCAGCGTAGTACAGGGGGTTAAGACTGAAGCTTTCTTT CASSVVQGVKTEAFF
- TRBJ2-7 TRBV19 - TGTGCCAGTAGTACCCCCTCGGACAGCTACGAGCAGTACTTC CASSTPSDSYEQYF
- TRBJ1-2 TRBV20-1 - TGCAGTGCTAGAGGACTTGATGGCTACACCTTC CSARGLDGYTF
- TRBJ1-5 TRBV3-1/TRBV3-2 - TGTGCCAGCAGCCACCGTATGGGGCACGACAATCAGCCCCAGCATTTT CASSHRMGHDNQPQHF
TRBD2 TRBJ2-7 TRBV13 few TGTGCCAGCAGCTTAGGGGGGACTAGCCCCTACGAGCAGTACTTC CASSLGGTSPYEQYF
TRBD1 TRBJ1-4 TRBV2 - TGTGCCAGCTGGGACAGAGGAGAAAAACTGTTTTTT CASWDRGEKLFF
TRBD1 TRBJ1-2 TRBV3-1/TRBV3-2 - TGTGCCAGCAGCCAGGGACAGGGAAGGATTGGCTACACCTTC CASSQGQGRIGYTF
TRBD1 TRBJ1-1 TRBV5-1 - TGCGCCAGCAGCTTGGCCGGGGGACAGGGTATCAGGGACACTGAAGCTTTCTTT CASSLAGGQGIRDTEAFF
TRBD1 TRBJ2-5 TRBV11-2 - TGTGCCAGCAGCTTATTCATAGGGGGCGAGACCCAGTACTTC CASSLFIGGETQYF
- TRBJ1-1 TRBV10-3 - TGTGCCATTGGGGCGGACATGAACACTGAAGCTTTCTTT CAIGADMNTEAFF
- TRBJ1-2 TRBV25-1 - TGTGCCAGCAGTGATGACGGAGGCTATGGCTACACCTTC CASSDDGGYGYTF
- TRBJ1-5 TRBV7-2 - TGTGCCAGCGGGGGGGGATCTAGCAATCAGCCCCAGCATTTT CASGGGSSNQPQHF
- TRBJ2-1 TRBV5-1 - TGCGCCAGCAGCTTGGAATCGCCTGAGAATGAGCAGTTCTTC CASSLESPENEQFF
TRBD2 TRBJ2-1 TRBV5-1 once TGCGCCAGCACTCTAGCGGGGGGGCCGCACAATGAGCAGTTCTTC CASTLAGGPHNEQFF
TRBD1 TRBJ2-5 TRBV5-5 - TGTGCCAGCAGCTCGGCTCAGGGGGCGCTTGCTCAGGGTCAGACCCAGTACTTC CASSSAQGALAQGQTQYF
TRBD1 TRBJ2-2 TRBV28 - TGTGCCAGCAGTTTAGGTATCAGGGGGCGCGACGCGAACACCGGGGAGCTGTTTTTT CASSLGIRGRDANTGELFF
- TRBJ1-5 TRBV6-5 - TGTGCCAGCAGTTACACGGGGGACCGCAATCAGCCCCAGCATTTT CASSYTGDRNQPQHF
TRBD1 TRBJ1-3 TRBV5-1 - TGCGCCAGCAGCTTGGTTCCCTTACGGGACAGCTCTGGAAACACCATATATTTT CASSLVPLRDSSGNTIYF
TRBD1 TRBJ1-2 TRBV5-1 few TGCGCCAGCAGCTTCTGGGACAGGGAAGACTATGGCTACACCTTC CASSFWDREDYGYTF
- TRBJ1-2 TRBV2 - TGTGCCAGCAGTGCGGCGGGTGGGTTGGGCTACACCTTC CASSAAGGLGYTF
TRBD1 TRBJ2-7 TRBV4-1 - TGCGCCAGCAGCCAAGCCGGGACAGCTCCTTACGAGCAGTACTTC CASSQAGTAPYEQYF